These 27 T cell receptor beta chains were all obtained from the same sample, sequenced in a study of blood T cell repertoires in COVID-19. The method was immunoSEQ multiplex PCR; TCRdb's version includes in-frame clones alone and lacks a portion of them. Among approximately 240,000 clones, approximately 80% were seen once, and the ten largest hold roughly 1.4%. Material for sequencing was peripheral blood. The receptor set was obtained from a woman aged 40-49 years who had recovered from COVID-19.

The rearrangement uses TRBV5-6 and TRBJ2-5, with a weak D call TRBD1 (5 bases). This CDR3 has 13 residues. Germline loops: CDR1 SGHDT, CDR2 YYEEEE. The V and J ends lost 3 bases and 5 bases respectively, with 11 bases between them. CDR3 amino acids: CASSSEGVETQYF. As DNA, the CDR3 is TGTGCCAGCAGCTCGGAAGGGGTGGAGACCCAGTACTTC.

There are a few counts of this clone. The V gene is TRBV19, the J gene TRBJ2-7; D remains unclear. CDR3 size: 13 residues. Germline V gives CDR1 LNHDA, CDR2 SQIVND (reference sequence). The V end lost 2 bases, the J end lost 4 bases, and 9 bases lay between the germline ends. The CDR3 reads CASSINSRYEQYF. In nucleotides, the CDR3 is TGTGCCAGTAGTATAAACAGCCGATACGAGCAGTACTTC. The full variable domain, in which reference TRBV19 and TRBJ2-7 provide the parts outside the CDR3, is DGGITQSPKYLFRKEGQNVTLSCEQNLNHDAMYWYRQDPGQGLRLIYYSQIVNDFQKGDIAEGYSVSREKKESFPLTVTSAQKNPTAFYLCASSINSRYEQYFGPGTRLTVT.

This clone was seen only a few times. Other nucleotide sequences from this sample produce the same CDR3. The chain joins TRBV12-3 or TRBV12-4 to TRBJ1-3, with unresolved D. This CDR3 spans 12 amino acids. V lost 3 bases and J 4 bases, leaving 4 bases between the germline ends. The CDR3 region is CASSFSGNTIYF. CDR3 DNA sequence: TGTGCCAGCAGTTTCTCCGGAAACACCATATATTTT.

This chain connects TRBV25-1 to TRBJ1-2; 7 bases agree with TRBD1. The CDR3 length is 13 residues. Germline values: CDR1 MGHDK, CDR2 SYGVNS. V lost 5 bases to trimming and J lost 2 bases; unmatched junction nucleotides: 2. The CDR3 region is CASSSQGNYGYTF. The CDR3 coding sequence is TGTGCCAGCAGTTCACAGGGGAACTATGGCTACACCTTC.

The V call is TRBV18, the J call TRBJ1-4; D not resolved. The CDR3 has 16 residues. V was clipped by 2 bases and J by 0 bases, with 10 bases between them. The germline CDR1 and CDR2 sequences are KGHSH and LQKENI. The CDR3 DNA follows: TGTGCCAGCTCACCAGGGCAGCCTGCAACTAATGAAAAACTGTTTTTT. It encodes CASSPGQPATNEKLFF.

This chain connects TRBV5-1 to TRBJ2-3, with TRBD2 as a possible D gene (5 bases). The CDR3 sequence is 13 residues long. Between the trimmed V and J ends, which lost 2 bases and 6 bases, there was a span of 10 bases. The V gene's germline CDR1 is SGHRS and CDR2 YFSETQ. CDR3 residues: CASSFRETDTQYF. The DNA of the CDR3 is TGCGCCAGCAGCTTTCGGGAAACGGATACGCAGTATTTT. Filled out from reference TRBV5-1 and TRBJ2-3, the complete variable domain reads KAGVTQTPRYLIKTRGQQVTLSCSPISGHRSVSWYQQTPGQGLQFLFEYFSETQRNKGNFPGRFSGRQFSNSRSEMNVSTLELGDSALYLCASSFRETDTQYFGPGTRLTVL.

The gene calls are TRBV30 and TRBJ1-5, with TRBD1 matching 8 bases. Unmatched junction bases numbered 6, after V lost 4 bases and J lost 7 bases. This CDR3 is 13 amino acids long. Per germline, CDR1 GTSNPN and CDR2 SVGIG (reference sequence). The CDR3 DNA reads TGTGCCTGGAACTCAGGGGGCTACCAGCCCCAGCATTTT. This sequence encodes CAWNSGGYQPQHF.

The J gene is TRBJ1-4, the V gene TRBV6-2 or TRBV6-3, with no clear D. Germline CDR1 reads MNHEY; CDR2 reads SVGEGT. The V end was cut by 4 bases, the J end by 12 bases, with 15 bases between. The CDR3 runs 13 residues. The CDR3 DNA follows: TGTGCCAGCAGTTTGGCGAGCGTGGGAGAACTGTTTTTT. Translated: CASSLASVGELFF.

Note on this clone: A junction boundary mismatches the germline segment, possibly from a read error. The CDR3 here is CASSFQGTSQETQYF. As DNA, the CDR3 is TGTGCTAGCAGCTTTCAGGGAACATCCCAAGAGACCCAGTACTTC. The V call is TRBV7-7, the J call TRBJ2-5, with a weak D call TRBD1 (5 bases). CDR1 SSHAT and CDR2 FNYEAQ come from the germline V gene (reference sequence). The CDR3 has 15 residues.

This clone occurred a few times. The genes are TRBV3-1 (or the pseudogene TRBV3-2) and TRBJ1-2; D gene unclear. CDR3 size: 13 residues. Trimming cost V 4 bases and J 3 bases, with 9 bases left between them. Germline CDR1 LGHDT, CDR2 YNNKEL (reference sequence). This chain's CDR3 is CASSRSGYYGYTF. CDR3 nucleotide sequence: TGTGCCAGCAGCCGGTCGGGGTACTATGGCTACACCTTC.

The V and J genes are TRBV7-8 and TRBJ2-1; TRBD1 matches 7 bases. Germline-derived CDR1 and CDR2 are SGHVS and FQNEAQ. The CDR3 consists of 15 residues. Trimming cost V 1 base and J 3 bases; bases outside gene matches: 3. CDR3 amino acids: CASSLVGQLYNEQFF. As DNA, the CDR3 is TGTGCCAGCAGCTTAGTGGGACAGCTCTACAATGAGCAGTTCTTC.

This CDR3 reads CASSLDIGTVQETQYF. The CDR3 nucleotides are TGCGCCAGCAGCTTGGACATTGGGACAGTCCAAGAGACCCAGTACTTC. The chain couples TRBV5-1 to TRBJ2-5; 7 bases are a match to TRBD1. In germline, CDR1 is SGHRS, CDR2 YFSETQ. CDR3 length: 16 residues. V lost 0 bases and J lost 1; bases outside the gene matches: 6.

In the case of this clone: At one of its ends the junction is not consistent with the germline gene, which may arise from a read error. The genes are TRBV7-9 and TRBJ1-6, with D possibly matching TRBD1 (6 bases). CDR1 SEHNR and CDR2 FQNEAQ come from the germline V gene (reference sequence). This CDR3 has 18 amino acids. The CDR3 bases are TGTGCCAGCAGCTTATCATACCGGACAGTAAGGACCCGTTCACTCCTCCACTTT. It encodes CASSLSYRTVRTRSLLHF.

The chain carries TRBV7-2 and TRBJ2-5; TRBD1 matches 7 bases. The CDR3 contains 13 residues. J was trimmed by 4 bases and V by 2 bases; bases with no gene match: 1. From germline, CDR1 is SGHTA and CDR2 FQGNSA. CDR3 in amino acids: CASSLSGGETQYF. CDR3 nucleotides: TGTGCCAGCAGCTTATCAGGGGGAGAGACCCAGTACTTC. The full variable domain, with the rest looked up from reference TRBV7-2 and TRBJ2-5, is GAGVSQSPSNKVTEKGKDVELRCDPISGHTALYWYRQSLGQGLEFLIYFQGNSAPDKSGLPSDRFSAERTGGSVSTLTIQRTQQEDSAVYLCASSLSGGETQYFGPGTRLLVL.

This clone came up a few times. The chain couples TRBV7-9 to TRBJ1-4; 10 nucleotides agree with TRBD1. V dropped 6 bases and J dropped 6; count of bases not matched to a gene: 4. CDR3 length equals 14 residues. In germline, CDR1 is SEHNR, CDR2 FQNEAQ (reference sequence). The CDR3 DNA follows: TGTGCCAGCAGTTCGGACAGGGGGGATGAAAAACTGTTTTTT. Translation gives CASSSDRGDEKLFF.

This clone was picked up a small number of times. This sequence joins TRBV18 and TRBJ1-1, with 8 bases that match TRBD1. The CDR3 has 14 residues. With V trimmed by 4 bases and J by 4 bases, 5 bases remained unmatched. Germline V gene lookup returns CDR1 KGHSH and CDR2 LQKENI. The CDR3 nucleotides are TGTGCCAGCTCACTTACGACAGGGGTCACTGAAGCTTTCTTT. This gives the protein CASSLTTGVTEAFF. The variable domain in full, completed from reference TRBV18 and TRBJ1-1, reads NAGVMQNPRHLVRRRGQEARLRCSPMKGHSHVYWYRQLPEEGLKFMVYLQKENIIDESGMPKERFSAEFPKEGPSILRIQQVVRGDSAAYFCASSLTTGVTEAFFGQGTRLTVV.

This chain connects TRBV4-3 to TRBJ2-3; D remains unclear. V shed 2 bases and J shed 2 bases, with 8 bases lying between them. Germline V gene sequence: CDR1 LGHNA, CDR2 YSLEER. The CDR3 is made up of 14 amino acids. The DNA of the CDR3 is TGCGCCAGCAGCCAATGGGCCTTCACAGATACGCAGTATTTT. Translation gives CASSQWAFTDTQYF.

This clone was picked up one time. The J gene is TRBJ1-6, the V gene TRBV6-5; maybe TRBD1 (6 bases). In germline, CDR1 is MNHEY, CDR2 SVGAGI. CDR3 length: 14 residues. V lost 4 bases and J 5 bases, leaving 9 bases between the germline ends. CDR3 nucleotide sequence: TGTGCCAGCAGTTTCAGGGGTGATAATTCACCCCTCCACTTT. It is translated as CASSFRGDNSPLHF.

This clone was observed a single time. The chain joins TRBV5-5 to TRBJ2-1, with D maybe TRBD2 (6 bases). CDR3 length: 14 residues. V dropped 3 bases and J dropped 4 bases, with 11 bases sitting between them. The germline CDR1 and CDR2 sequences are SGHKS and YYEKEE (reference sequence). The CDR3, as DNA: TGTGCCAGCAGCTCTTGGGGACTTTACAATGAGCAGTTCTTC. This encodes CASSSWGLYNEQFF. The entire variable domain, with the rest obtained from reference TRBV5-5 and TRBJ2-1, is as follows: DAGVTQSPTHLIKTRGQQVTLRCSPISGHKSVSWYQQVLGQGPQFIFQYYEKEERGRGNFPDRFSARQFPNYSSELNVNALLLGDSALYLCASSSWGLYNEQFFGPGTRLTVL.

CDR3 residues: CASSASGGVDTQYF. The CDR3 DNA sequence: TGTGCCAGCAGTGCAAGCGGGGGAGTTGATACGCAGTATTTT. J is TRBJ2-3 and V is TRBV2, with 8 bases aligning to TRBD2. This CDR3 is built from 14 residues. From germline, CDR1 is SNHLY and CDR2 FYNNEI. Germline trimming cut 4 bases from V and 6 bases from J; bases unmatched to any gene: 6.

The rearrangement joins TRBV18 to TRBJ1-2; D not resolved. The V and J ends lost 2 bases and 0 bases respectively, with 7 bases between them. Per the germline V gene, CDR1 is KGHSH and CDR2 is LQKENI. There are 14 residues in the CDR3. The CDR3 spells CASSPDMSNYGYTF. The CDR3 DNA reads TGTGCCAGCTCACCAGACATGTCTAACTATGGCTACACCTTC.

V is TRBV11-2 and J is TRBJ2-1; 10 bases map to TRBD2. The CDR3 runs to 15 residues. Germline V gene lookup returns CDR1 SGHAT and CDR2 FQNNGV. Trimming at V came to 6 bases and at J to 6 bases, leaving 8 bases not matched to a gene. The DNA of the CDR3 is TGTGCCAGCAGAAATATAGCGGGGGGTATCAATGAGCAGTTCTTC. This gives the protein CASRNIAGGINEQFF.

The rearrangement joins TRBV18 to TRBJ2-1; D gene ambiguous. Germline loops: CDR1 KGHSH, CDR2 LQKENI. This CDR3 contains 13 residues. V lost 2 bases and J lost 5, with 7 bases in between. The CDR3 reads CASSPSADNEQFF. In nucleotides, the CDR3 is TGTGCCAGCTCACCATCTGCGGACAATGAGCAGTTCTTC. Drawing the rest from reference TRBV18 and TRBJ2-1, the complete variable domain is NAGVMQNPRHLVRRRGQEARLRCSPMKGHSHVYWYRQLPEEGLKFMVYLQKENIIDESGMPKERFSAEFPKEGPSILRIQQVVRGDSAAYFCASSPSADNEQFFGPGTRLTVL.

This chain links TRBV7-9 with TRBJ2-3; 7 bases line up with TRBD2. In germline, CDR1 is SEHNR, CDR2 FQNEAQ (reference sequence). J gave up 4 bases and V 1 base, and 5 bases lay outside the gene matches. The CDR3 has 15 residues. CDR3 nucleotides: TGTGCCAGCAGCTTAGGTCCAGGGAGGGCAGATACGCAGTATTTT. Its protein is CASSLGPGRADTQYF.

DNA for the CDR3: TGTGCCAGCAGCGTGAACAGCAAGACTGAAGCTTTCTTT. Protein product: CASSVNSKTEAFF. The J gene is TRBJ1-1, the V gene TRBV9, with D uncertain. The CDR3 length is 13 residues. From germline, CDR1 is SGDLS and CDR2 YYNGEE. Trimming cost V 2 bases and J 5 bases, with 10 bases left between them.

The gene calls are TRBV9 and TRBJ1-1; 12 bases fit TRBD1. The CDR3 is made up of 19 amino acids. Germline assignment: CDR1 SGDLS and CDR2 YYNGEE. V shed 1 base, J shed 7 bases, and the junction held 17 bases outside the gene matches. This CDR3 reads CASSVSDLTGTGGLGEAFF. CDR3 sequence (DNA): TGTGCCAGCAGCGTATCAGATTTAACCGGGACAGGGGGCCTAGGTGAAGCTTTCTTT.

This chain connects TRBV12-3 or TRBV12-4 to TRBJ1-5; D may be TRBD1 (5 bases). This CDR3 has 13 amino acids. Between the trimmed V and J ends, which lost 6 bases and 4 bases, there was a span of 10 bases. CDR3 residues: CASSQDSNQPQHF. The CDR3 DNA sequence: TGTGCCAGCAGCCAAGACAGTAATCAGCCCCAGCATTTT.